The 28 T cell receptor beta chains listed next were all sequenced from one sample in a study of radiation and T cells in renal cell carcinoma. Some clones are missing from TCRdb's copy, which holds only in-frame ones; the method was immunoSEQ multiplex PCR. This sample carries about 150,000 clones, 87% of them seen once, and the ten largest clones take over 10%. Time point of the sample: blood 2 weeks post-SBRT. The treatment was: 15 Gy SBRT to primary tumor, nephrectomy 4 weeks later. Sample: blood, taken from a patient whose treatment included radiotherapy and nephrectomy. The receptors shown here come from a woman between 45 and 65 years old with renal cell carcinoma.

The chain carries TRBV19 and TRBJ2-3, with a possible D match to TRBD1 (6 bases). Looked up from germline, CDR1 is LNHDA and CDR2 is SQIVND (reference sequence). With 3 bases removed from V and 0 bases from J, the gap between germline ends came to 19 bases. The CDR3 spans 18 residues. In DNA form, the CDR3 reads TGTGCCAGTAGTATCCGCCCCAACAGGGTTTTTAGCACAGATACGCAGTATTTT. Its protein is CASSIRPNRVFSTDTQYF.

The chain has TRBV27 and TRBJ1-4, with 9 bases lining up with TRBD1. Germline CDR1 is MNHEY and CDR2 is SMNVEV (reference sequence). The V and J ends lost 4 bases and 6 bases, in that order; junction bases with no gene match: 9. This CDR3 contains 16 residues. The CDR3 region has the DNA TGTGCCAGCAGTTCATTTGGGACAGGGTTAGATGAAAAACTGTTTTTT. It translates to CASSSFGTGLDEKLFF.

This sequence joins TRBV18 and TRBJ1-3; D might be TRBD1 (6 bases). The V gene's germline CDR1 is KGHSH and CDR2 LQKENI. CDR3 length: 15 amino acids. The V end was cut by 0 bases, the J end by 4 bases, with 10 bases between. Written as DNA, the CDR3 is TGTGCCAGCTCACCACCGGCAGGGGAAGGAAACACCATATATTTT. Translation gives CASSPPAGEGNTIYF.

This clone was seen a single time. V is TRBV6-1 and J is TRBJ1-1; unclear D gene. The CDR3 totals 15 residues. With 3 bases removed from V and 5 bases from J, the gap between germline ends came to 16 bases. Germline assignment: CDR1 MNHNS and CDR2 SASEGT. Here the CDR3 reads CASSDPSTVWTEAFF. The DNA for the CDR3 is TGTGCCAGCAGTGACCCTTCTACAGTTTGGACTGAAGCTTTCTTT.

This CDR3 reads CASSRVQGGTGGWDEQFF. The DNA for the CDR3 is TGTGCCAGCAGCCGCGTCCAGGGGGGGACAGGGGGCTGGGATGAGCAGTTCTTC. The chain recombines TRBV4-2 with TRBJ2-1, with 12 bases lining up with TRBD1. Trimming at V came to 4 bases and at J to 8 bases, leaving 15 bases not matched to a gene. This CDR3 spans 18 amino acids. The germline V gene has CDR1 LGHNA and CDR2 YNFKEQ.

The chain employs TRBV18 and TRBJ1-4; D gene uncertain. The CDR3 loop spans 14 amino acids. The V and J ends lost 3 bases and 8 bases respectively, with 13 bases between them. CDR1 is KGHSH and CDR2 is LQKENI in the germline V gene. Written as DNA, the CDR3 is TGTGCCAGCTCACCGGTAGGAGGGAAAGAAAAACTGTTTTTT. Translated: CASSPVGGKEKLFF.

The rearrangement links TRBV7-6 to TRBJ1-4, with TRBD1 as a possible D gene (6 bases). The germline V gene has CDR1 SGHVS and CDR2 FNYEAQ. The CDR3 consists of 15 residues. V shed 6 bases and J shed 2 bases, with 13 bases lying between them. The CDR3 is CASRPTGKTNEKLFF. In nucleotides, the CDR3 is TGTGCCAGCAGGCCTACAGGGAAGACTAATGAAAAACTGTTTTTT. The complete variable domain, with remaining parts taken from reference TRBV7-6 and TRBJ1-4, reads GAGVSQSPRYKVTKRGQDVALRCDPISGHVSLYWYRQALGQGPEFLTYFNYEAQQDKSGLPNDRFSAERPEGSISTLTIQRTEQRDSAMYRCASRPTGKTNEKLFFGSGTQLSVL.

The genes are TRBV19 and TRBJ2-5; 10 bases line up with TRBD1. CDR3 size: 18 residues. Unmatched junction bases numbered 14, after V lost 1 base and J lost 6 bases. Germline V lookup: CDR1 LNHDA, CDR2 SQIVND (reference sequence). CDR3 region: CASSIGDAGTGARKTQYF. The CDR3, as DNA: TGTGCCAGTAGTATAGGCGACGCCGGGACAGGGGCGAGAAAGACCCAGTACTTC.

Many counts were recorded for this clone. V and J are TRBV18 and TRBJ2-7, with no clear D. This CDR3 spans 15 amino acids. V dropped 3 bases and J dropped 3 bases, with 15 bases sitting between them. Germline CDR1 is KGHSH and CDR2 is LQKENI. CDR3 amino acids: CASSPGATPGYEQYF. Written as DNA, the CDR3 is TGTGCCAGCTCACCGGGCGCTACACCCGGCTACGAGCAGTACTTC.

The chain is built from TRBV7-9 and TRBJ2-3; no clear D. The CDR3 has 12 residues. Trimming cost V 2 bases and J 12 bases, with 12 bases left between them. Germline-derived CDR1 and CDR2 are SEHNR and FQNEAQ (reference sequence). CDR3 region: CASSLRLTPQYF. Written as DNA, the CDR3 is TGTGCCAGCAGCTTAAGGCTTACCCCACAGTATTTT.

The chain uses TRBV11-2 and TRBJ1-2; D is undetermined. Germline-derived CDR1 and CDR2 are SGHAT and FQNNGV. The CDR3 is 15 residues long. V lost 1 base to trimming and J lost 5 bases, with 14 bases between them. For the CDR3, the DNA is TGTGCCAGCAGCTTAGGTCCGGGGAGAATATATGGCTACACCTTC. Encoded protein: CASSLGPGRIYGYTF.

V gene TRBV10-1 combines with J gene TRBJ1-2, with D tentatively TRBD1 (5 bases). The CDR3 is 18 amino acids. Trimming cost V 6 bases and J 1 base, with 24 bases left between them. CDR1 is WNHNN, CDR2 SYGVQD, per germline (reference sequence). The CDR3 DNA follows: TGCGCCAGCAGACCCCAGTCCCGGGGGTTATCCCTTAACTATGGCTACACCTTC. Encoded protein: CASRPQSRGLSLNYGYTF.

The V and J genes are TRBV5-6 and TRBJ1-2; D unresolved. The CDR3 consists of 13 residues. V was trimmed by 1 base and J by 3 bases, leaving 7 bases between them. Germline-derived CDR1 and CDR2 are SGHDT and YYEEEE. The CDR3 reads CASSLRLDYGYTF. The CDR3 coding sequence is TGTGCCAGCAGCTTGAGGTTAGACTATGGCTACACCTTC.

V usage is TRBV5-4 and J usage is TRBJ1-2; D is uncertain. The CDR3 sequence is 16 residues long. Germline V gene lookup returns CDR1 SGHNT and CDR2 YYREEE (reference sequence). Trimming took 4 bases from V and 4 from J, leaving 20 bases between them. CDR3 sequence (DNA): TGTGCCAGCAGCCCTACCTTATTACCGGGGAGCTATGGCTACACCTTC. Residues: CASSPTLLPGSYGYTF.

This rearrangement joins TRBV15 to TRBJ2-1, with 12 bases that match TRBD1. The ends lost 5 bases at V and 7 bases at J; junction bases unmatched: 6. In germline, CDR1 is LNHNV, CDR2 YYDKDF (reference sequence). CDR3 size: 15 residues. The CDR3 loop reads CATSLGQGARNEQFF. The CDR3 nucleotides read TGTGCCACCAGCCTGGGACAGGGGGCCCGGAATGAGCAGTTCTTC. Full variable domain (rest looked up from reference TRBV15 and TRBJ2-1): DAMVIQNPRYQVTQFGKPVTLSCSQTLNHNVMYWYQQKSSQAPKLLFHYYDKDFNNEADTPDNFQSRRPNTSFCFLDIRSPGLGDTAMYLCATSLGQGARNEQFFGPGTRLTVL.

The chain combines TRBV5-8 with TRBJ1-2; the D gene is possibly TRBD1 (6 bases). Per germline, CDR1 SGHTS and CDR2 YDEGEE. Trimming took 3 bases from V and 3 from J, leaving 15 bases between them. The CDR3 runs 15 residues. The chain's CDR3 is CASSYYNRVDYGYTF. In DNA form, the CDR3 reads TGTGCCAGCAGCTATTACAACAGGGTCGACTATGGCTACACCTTC.

V gene TRBV6-1 combines with J gene TRBJ2-7; 10 bases line up with TRBD1. The CDR3 consists of 15 residues. CDR1 is MNHNS, CDR2 SASEGT, per germline. The V gene end was trimmed by 4 bases and the J gene end by 4 bases; junction bases not matched to a gene: 7. The CDR3 loop reads CASSALPGQGYEQYF. Written as DNA, the CDR3 is TGTGCCAGCAGTGCTCTACCGGGACAGGGGTACGAGCAGTACTTC.

This clone was recorded only once. The gene calls are TRBV19 and TRBJ1-2, with TRBD1 identical over 9 bases. V trimming: 4 bases; J trimming: 8 bases; junction bases outside the gene matches: 5. Germline CDR1 LNHDA, CDR2 SQIVND (reference sequence). The CDR3 is 13 residues long. The CDR3 loop reads CASSRDRGNGYTF. CDR3 in DNA: TGTGCCAGTAGTAGAGACAGGGGGAACGGCTACACCTTC.

The V gene is TRBV28, the J gene TRBJ2-7; D gene uncertain. In germline, CDR1 is MDHEN, CDR2 SYDVKM. The CDR3 runs 11 residues. V was cut by 7 bases and J by 4 bases, with 8 bases left in between. CDR3 loop: CASTLGYEQYF. The CDR3 region has the DNA TGTGCCAGCACTTTGGGGTACGAGCAGTACTTC.

There are a few counts of this clone. The chain is built from TRBV7-9 and TRBJ2-2, with D hard to call. The CDR3 runs 16 residues. Germline-derived CDR1 and CDR2 are SEHNR and FQNEAQ (reference sequence). With 4 bases removed from V and 0 bases from J, the gap between germline ends came to 12 bases. The CDR3, as DNA: TGTGCCAGCAGCTGGAATCGGAATTCGAACACCGGGGAGCTGTTTTTT. It codes for CASSWNRNSNTGELFF.

The CDR3 DNA follows: TGCAGCGTTGAATCACAGGGGAAGGGCAGCTATGGCTACACCTTC. Translating gives CSVESQGKGSYGYTF. The V gene is TRBV29-1, the J gene TRBJ1-2; 7 nucleotides line up with TRBD1. The CDR3 extends over 15 amino acids. The V and J ends lost 2 bases and 4 bases, in that order; junction bases with no gene match: 10. The germline V gene has CDR1 SQVTM and CDR2 ANQGSEA.

The V and J genes are TRBV10-3 and TRBJ2-4; a weak D match, TRBD1 (6 bases). Trimming cost V 0 bases and J 0 bases, with 12 bases left between them. CDR3 size: 17 residues. The germline CDR1 and CDR2 sequences are ENHRY and SYGVKD. The DNA for the CDR3 is TGTGCCATCAGTGAGTCGACGGACAGCGTAGCCAAAAACATTCAGTACTTC. The encoded protein is CAISESTDSVAKNIQYF.

The CDR3 sequence: CSVEIPGLAETQYF. The CDR3 coding sequence is TGCAGCGTCGAAATTCCGGGACTGGCTGAGACCCAGTACTTC. The chain employs TRBV29-1 and TRBJ2-5, with D possibly matching TRBD2 (6 bases). Looked up from germline, CDR1 is SQVTM and CDR2 is ANQGSEA. The CDR3 sequence is 14 residues long. Trimming cost V 6 bases and J 5 bases, with 19 bases left between them.

CDR3 residues: CASSGSNEQFF. The CDR3 DNA reads as TGCGCCAGCAGCGGTAGCAATGAGCAGTTCTTC. This chain links TRBV5-1 with TRBJ2-1; D gene unclear. V was pared by 4 bases and J by 6 bases, with 5 bases between. The germline CDR1 and CDR2 sequences are SGHRS and YFSETQ. The length of the CDR3 is 11 residues.

V is TRBV2 and J is TRBJ1-1; the D gene is possibly TRBD1 (5 bases). The germline gives CDR1 SNHLY, CDR2 FYNNEI. The V gene lost 7 bases and the J gene lost 0 bases, with 15 bases spanning the gap. CDR3 length: 15 residues. The CDR3 coding sequence is TGTGCCAGCACCAATCAGGGTAGCATGAACACTGAAGCTTTCTTT. This codes for CASTNQGSMNTEAFF. The full variable domain, with the rest looked up from reference TRBV2 and TRBJ1-1, is EPEVTQTPSHQVTQMGQEVILRCVPISNHLYFYWYRQILGQKVEFLVSFYNNEISEKSEIFDDQFSVERPDGSNFTLKIRSTKLEDSAMYFCASTNQGSMNTEAFFGQGTRLTVV.

The genes are TRBV4-1 and TRBJ1-1; tentative D call: TRBD1 (5 bases). CDR3 length: 16 residues. Per the germline V gene, CDR1 is MGHRA and CDR2 is YSYEKL. V lost 3 bases, J lost 6 bases, and 20 bases lay in between. CDR3 in DNA: TGCGCCAGCAGCCAGACCTCGATCAGGGAGGCTTCTGAAGCTTTCTTT. It is translated as CASSQTSIREASEAFF.

J is TRBJ1-4 and V is TRBV25-1, with a tentative D call TRBD1 (5 bases). Deletions cut 7 bases from V and 6 bases from J, with 18 bases between. This CDR3 is 15 amino acids long. Germline lookup yields CDR1 MGHDK and CDR2 SYGVNS. CDR3 loop: CASMGLQGGHEKLFF. CDR3 sequence (DNA): TGTGCCAGCATGGGGCTTCAGGGAGGGCATGAAAAACTGTTTTTT.

The J gene is TRBJ1-4, the V gene TRBV18, with 7 bases matching TRBD1. The germline gives CDR1 KGHSH, CDR2 LQKENI. J lost 7 bases, V lost 3 bases, and 2 bases had no gene match. The CDR3 totals 13 residues. The CDR3 loop is CASSPTGIEKLFF. The CDR3 DNA reads as TGTGCCAGCTCACCGACAGGGATTGAAAAACTGTTTTTT.